This T cell receptor (beta chain) comes out of a study of cytomegalovirus exposure and HLA in healthy donors. A multiplex PCR was run with 60 Vbeta primers and 13 Jbeta primers. The data were produced by immunoSEQ multiplex PCR, yet TCRdb's version contains in-frame clones alone and is incomplete. The table lists fewer than 250,000 clones, around 79% of them singletons. This clone was seen only a few times. Trimming stripped 9 bases from V and 0 bases from J, with 27 bases between. The CDR3 is made up of 20 amino acids. From germline, CDR1 is SNHLY and CDR2 FYNNEI. The sequenced material came from PBMCs. The clonotype was recovered from a woman in her fifties or sixties in good health and CMV-seronegative. The V and J genes are TRBV2 and TRBJ2-6, with D possibly TRBD1 on 6 matching bases. The CDR3: CARGPGTRKGMNSGANVLTF. As DNA, the CDR3 is TGTGCCAGGGGACCCGGGACAAGAAAAGGGATGAACTCTGGGGCCAACGTCCTGACTTTC. The full variable domain, with the rest looked up from reference TRBV2 and TRBJ2-6, is EPEVTQTPSHQVTQMGQEVILRCVPISNHLYFYWYRQILGQKVEFLVSFYNNEISEKSEIFDDQFSVERPDGSNFTLKIRSTKLEDSAMYFCARGPGTRKGMNSGANVLTFGAGSRLTVL.